This T cell receptor (beta chain) was captured in a study of T cells after yellow fever vaccination. As for the study in general: In the case of low-cell-number fractions, SMART-Seq v4 Ultra Low Input was used for preparation. Study results and caveats: Overall, a small share of clonotypes was seen in both CD4 and CD8 compartments. FACS-sorted repertoires could harbor abundant contaminating bulk-population clonotypes.

The 5'RACE template-switching step produced TCR cDNA and added a universal primer site and UMIs. TCRdb fed the 5' RACE reads into MiXCR, producing one record per CDR3 protein. The sample carries some 350,000 distinct CDR3 sequences, about 4% recorded once. A few counts support this clonotype. Its matching antigen is unknown. This material consisted of PBMCs, taken 5 days after the yellow fever booster vaccination. The TCR comes from a man younger than 35 who received the YFV17D yellow fever vaccine.

DNA for the CDR3: TGTGCCAGCAGCTTCCCCCCCATGAACACTGAAGCTTTCTTT. This encodes CASSFPPMNTEAFF. V gene TRBV11-1 combines with J gene TRBJ1-1; D not resolved. V lost 3 bases and J lost 0, with 8 bases in between. The CDR3 runs 14 residues. The V gene's germline CDR1 is SGHAT and CDR2 FQDESV (reference sequence).